The entry that follows covers one TCR beta chain sequence. Its antigen is not yet known. Base qualities are missing; no much larger clone stands one base away. To demonstrate the VDJtools post-analysis software, the study profiled TCR beta repertoires from the peripheral blood of 10 to 15 young patients with multiple sclerosis. Multiple sclerosis patients were children and adolescents aged roughly 6 to 17 years. This sample was included in a study of post-analysis software for immune sequencing data (dated by TCRdb to the mid-2010s). For the study in its entirety: Relapsing-remitting, secondary progressive and progressive-relapsing multiple sclerosis were recorded as disease courses, and subtype annotation was lacking for some patients. A subset of samples was prepared in parallel using single-end sample barcoding, then pooled and co-amplified after Illumina adapter ligation. The patient repertoires were set against about 12 previously published healthy control repertoires from donors whose ages ranged from roughly 6 to 27 years.

CDR1 and CDR2, per the germline V gene, are MDHEN and SYDVKM. The trim is 6 bases for V and 4 bases for J, with a gap of 14 bases between the germline ends. The cysteine opens and the phenylalanine closes a CDR3 of 14 amino acids. Only CDR3 DNA remains: 42 bases, in frame from the first base. Receptor amplification or capture employed PCR. Reads for this sample came from an Illumina HiSeq 2500. To reduce PCR and sequencing biases, unique molecular identifiers were built into the TCR beta cDNA libraries. About 500,000 cDNA molecules were obtained for every 1 to 10 million input T cells, so each molecule roughly corresponded to one T cell. The patient libraries were prepared and sequenced with the same protocol used for the earlier healthy control dataset. Within a given batch, samples were prepared together, multiplexed and sequenced on the same HiSeq lane. Turning to the authors' computational methods: Raw barcoded reads were processed with MIGEC, discarding single-read molecular identifier groups before consensus assembly and CDR3 extraction. VDJtools was used for post-analysis of the clonotype tables, and diversity was normalized by down-sampling every dataset to the size of the smallest sample. In repertoire overlap clustering, CDR3 amino acid sequences, but not nucleotide sequences, were matched to correct batch-related cross-sample contamination. The public reads were reprocessed in TCRdb via fastp at Q25 and MiXCR, keeping in-frame beta chains. Every entry covers one CDR3 protein and lists the most common genes and DNA from its rows. The V and J calls, along with clone size, are taken from TCRdb and not from the paper's own processing. Counted in this sample were 350,000 to 500,000 distinct CDR3 sequences; 30% to 40% of them appeared once. The top ten clones comprise approximately 7.6% of the sample.

The paper's findings and limits, for the study overall: Direct clustering with F measure revealed strong co-clustering of samples prepared in the same batch, which led to a batch-effect correction. Patients showed significantly higher frequencies than controls for roughly 5 TRBV segments, among them TRBV5-6, TRBV5-1 and TRBV20-1. The multiple sclerosis patient group was slightly younger than the control group. Multiple sclerosis patients had significantly lower normalized Chao1 diversity than controls, a result that suggests substantial peripheral T-cell clonal expansion.

The origin of this receptor is a girl aged 2 to 9 with multiple sclerosis. The sequence is built from TRBV28 and TRBJ2-3; there is no confident call for the D gene. Sequencing was done on a sample of blood. CDR3 sequence: CASRLGDIADTQYF. The DNA sequence follows: TGTGCCAGCAGGCTCGGTGATATTGCAGATACGCAGTATTTT.